Shown below are 16 T cell receptor beta chains from a single sample sequenced in a study of beta chain features in type 1 diabetes. TCRB transcripts that were expressed got sequenced, as all of the isolated RNA had been reverse transcribed. Produced via immunoSEQ multiplex PCR; TCRdb's table is partial and in-frame only. The repertoire holds fewer than 250,000 clones, with roughly 15% as singletons. The specimen sequenced was naive CD4+ T cells from blood. Receptors originate from a woman aged 40 to 50 in good health.

This clone was observed a handful of times. DNA for the CDR3: TGTGCCAGCAGTTCGGACAGGGCATATCAGCCCCAGCATTTT. Protein product: CASSSDRAYQPQHF. The chain is built from TRBV9 and TRBJ1-5; TRBD1 matches at 8 bases. Germline trimming cut 5 bases from V and 5 bases from J; bases unmatched to any gene: 6. The CDR3 loop spans 14 amino acids. The germline V gene has CDR1 SGDLS and CDR2 YYNGEE.

There are a few counts of this clone. The chain links TRBV5-5 to TRBJ2-3; a weak D match, TRBD1 (6 bases). Trimming cost V 0 bases and J 5 bases, with 7 bases left between them. In germline, CDR1 is SGHKS, CDR2 YYEKEE (reference sequence). The CDR3 runs to 13 residues. This CDR3 reads CASSLEGVDTQYF. As DNA, the CDR3 is TGTGCCAGCAGCTTGGAGGGGGTAGATACGCAGTATTTT.

In this sample, this clone turned up a few times. The rearrangement joins TRBV29-1 to TRBJ1-1, with TRBD1 identical over 7 bases. The CDR3 spans 13 residues. The germline gives CDR1 SQVTM, CDR2 ANQGSEA. The trim removed 5 bases at V and 1 base at J, leaving 4 bases unmatched. This CDR3 is CSVSDRANTEAFF. CDR3 coding DNA: TGCAGCGTTTCCGACAGGGCGAACACTGAAGCTTTCTTT.

The V gene is TRBV5-6, the J gene TRBJ2-6, with D possibly being TRBD1 (6 bases). Germline values: CDR1 SGHDT, CDR2 YYEEEE. Trimming pared 6 bases from V and 1 base from J, leaving 17 bases between. The CDR3 spans 17 residues. The CDR3 reads CASIRGQPSSGANVLTF. CDR3 DNA sequence: TGTGCCAGCATCCGAGGACAGCCCAGTTCTGGGGCCAACGTCCTGACTTTC.

J is TRBJ1-5 and V is TRBV5-5; D uncertain. Trimming took off 4 bases at V and 1 base at J, with 9 bases between the two ends. Germline V gives CDR1 SGHKS, CDR2 YYEKEE (reference sequence). CDR3 size: 14 residues. The CDR3 DNA sequence: TGTGCCAGCAGCCCTTACTGGAGCAATCAGCCCCAGCATTTT. Protein sequence: CASSPYWSNQPQHF.

This clone was picked up a small number of times. The chain uses TRBV6-5 and TRBJ2-3, with D possibly matching TRBD2 (5 bases). The CDR3 is made up of 15 amino acids. Between the trimmed V and J ends, which lost 0 bases and 2 bases, there was a span of 9 bases. CDR1 MNHEY and CDR2 SVGAGI come from the germline V gene. The CDR3 nucleotides read TGTGCCAGCAGTTACTCCCTAGCCGTCACAGATACGCAGTATTTT. This translates into CASSYSLAVTDTQYF.

V usage is TRBV5-1 and J usage is TRBJ2-1, with 10 bases identical to TRBD1. J was trimmed by 6 bases and V by 3 bases; bases with no gene match: 6. CDR3 length: 15 residues. The germline gives CDR1 SGHRS, CDR2 YFSETQ. This CDR3 is CASSSGTGVSNEQFF. The CDR3 nucleotides read TGCGCCAGCAGCTCGGGGACAGGGGTTTCCAATGAGCAGTTCTTC.

This clone was observed a few times. The V and J genes are TRBV6-6 and TRBJ1-5; D is ambiguous. Germline loops: CDR1 MNHNY, CDR2 SVGAGI (reference sequence). CDR3 length equals 13 residues. Deletions cut 5 bases from V and 7 bases from J, with 12 bases between. The DNA for the CDR3 is TGTGCCAGCAGTCCCGGGGAGGTCCAGCCCCAGCATTTT. Amino acid sequence: CASSPGEVQPQHF.

A few counts support this clone. V is TRBV2 and J is TRBJ1-1; D remains unclear. The CDR3 is made up of 13 amino acids. Germline V gives CDR1 SNHLY, CDR2 FYNNEI. V was shortened by 1 base and J by 5 bases, with 8 bases between the two germline ends. The CDR3 reads CASSEGSVTEAFF. CDR3 bases: TGTGCCAGCAGTGAAGGTTCGGTTACTGAAGCTTTCTTT.

This clone was counted between two and nine times. The chain carries TRBV7-9 and TRBJ2-7; 7 nucleotides line up with TRBD1. Looked up from germline, CDR1 is SEHNR and CDR2 is FQNEAQ (reference sequence). The CDR3 runs to 15 residues. With 2 bases clipped from V and 1 base from J, the junction kept 5 bases outside the gene matches. This CDR3 is CASSLRTGPSYEQYF. The CDR3, as DNA: TGTGCCAGCAGCTTAAGGACAGGCCCTTCCTACGAGCAGTACTTC.

This clone turned up a few times. This chain joins TRBV5-1 and TRBJ2-5, with TRBD2 matching 15 bases. The CDR3 runs 17 residues. Trimming took 4 bases from V and 4 from J; bases not matched to a gene: 8. Looked up from germline, CDR1 is SGHRS and CDR2 is YFSETQ. The CDR3 region is CASSPGLAGGYPETQYF. The CDR3 DNA sequence: TGCGCCAGCAGCCCCGGACTAGCGGGGGGGTATCCAGAGACCCAGTACTTC.

The rearrangement links TRBV18 to TRBJ2-5; TRBD2 agrees at 8 bases. V was clipped by 1 base and J by 4 bases; unmatched bases: 8. The V gene's germline CDR1 is KGHSH and CDR2 LQKENI. The CDR3 consists of 16 residues. Here the CDR3 DNA reads TGTGCCAGCTCACCACGGCCGGGACTAGTAACAGAGACCCAGTACTTC. Protein product: CASSPRPGLVTETQYF.

The sample holds a few counts of this clone. The chain uses TRBV2 and TRBJ2-2, with 11 bases that match TRBD1. The CDR3 contains 14 residues. The V gene end was trimmed by 7 bases and the J gene end by 7 bases; junction bases not matched to a gene: 5. Germline CDR1 is SNHLY and CDR2 is FYNNEI. In DNA form, the CDR3 reads TGTGCCAGCATGTGGACAGGGGGCGGCGGGGAGCTGTTTTTT. Translating gives CASMWTGGGGELFF.

This chain joins TRBV4-1 and TRBJ1-5; D remains ambiguous. This CDR3 has 18 residues. CDR1 is MGHRA and CDR2 is YSYEKL in the germline V gene. Trimming left V 4 bases short and J 0 bases short, with 19 bases between. The CDR3 reads CASSPKLRTDYSNQPQHF. For the CDR3, the DNA is TGCGCCAGCAGCCCCAAACTTAGGACCGACTATAGCAATCAGCCCCAGCATTTT.

This clone was counted a few times. The chain recombines TRBV29-1 with TRBJ2-7, with 8 nucleotides matching TRBD1. The CDR3 loop spans 14 amino acids. Losses at the gene ends were 5 bases for V and 2 bases for J; bases not matched to a gene: 8. Per germline, CDR1 SQVTM and CDR2 ANQGSEA. The CDR3 protein is CSVREQGGPYEQYF. As DNA, the CDR3 is TGCAGCGTTAGGGAACAGGGGGGACCCTACGAGCAGTACTTC.

The gene calls are TRBV27 and TRBJ1-4; D is perhaps TRBD1 (6 bases). CDR1 is MNHEY and CDR2 is SMNVEV in the germline V gene (reference sequence). The CDR3 sequence is 14 residues long. V was pared by 6 bases and J by 4 bases, with 12 bases between. CDR3 nucleotide sequence: TGTGCCAGCAGCTTGGGGGCTTATAATGAAAAACTGTTTTTT. It specifies CASSLGAYNEKLFF.